Listed below are T cell receptor beta chains from one sample, sequenced in a study of blood T cell repertoires in COVID-19. Only in-frame clones appear in the TCRdb table, and some are missing; sequencing was by immunoSEQ multiplex PCR. Of roughly 110,000 clones in the sample, about 82% are singletons; the top ten hold roughly 6.2%. Sequenced: peripheral blood. The receptor source for this set is an elderly man with COVID-19, enrolled during active disease. Both conserved end residues are part of each CDR3. D genes are given only for firm matches. Where a row states a size, it is once, few, many or the class of an expanded clone; other rows omit it.

d_call j_call v_call clone_size cdr3_nt cdr3_aa
. TRBJ2-7 TRBV5-5 . TGTGCCAGCAGCTTGGCAAGCAGGGAGCAGTACTTC CASSLASREQYF
TRBD1 TRBJ1-2 TRBV18 . TGTGCCAGCTCACCACTCGGACAGGGGCTCTATGGCTACACCTTC CASSPLGQGLYGYTF
. TRBJ2-7 TRBV10-3 . TGTGCCATCTCAGATGAACATTCCGTCGAGCAGTACTTC CAISDEHSVEQYF
. TRBJ1-1 TRBV6-4 . TGTGCCAGCAGTGTTGACATGAACACTGAAGCTTTCTTT CASSVDMNTEAFF
. TRBJ1-4 TRBV27 . TGTGCCAGCAGTTTACGGAGGGAGAATGAAAAACTGTTTTTT CASSLRRENEKLFF
TRBD1 TRBJ2-7 TRBV5-6 . TGTGCCAGCAGCTGGGACAGAGGGGACGAGCAGTACTTC CASSWDRGDEQYF
. TRBJ1-1 TRBV7-9 . TGTGCCAGCAGCTTAGGGGCTGGCAGTCAGTGGTTCTCTGAAGCTTTCTTT CASSLGAGSQWFSEAFF
TRBD1 TRBJ1-5 TRBV12-3/TRBV12-4 . TGTGCCAGCAGGACAGGGGTCAATCAGCCCCAGCATTTT CASRTGVNQPQHF
TRBD1 TRBJ1-1 TRBV9 . TGTGCCAGCAGCCGAGGACAGGGGCGAGAGGGCACTGAAGCTTTCTTT CASSRGQGREGTEAFF
TRBD1 TRBJ1-1 TRBV29-1 . TGCAGCGCCGAAGGGGACAGCACTGAAGCTTTCTTT CSAEGDSTEAFF
. TRBJ2-2 TRBV27 . TGTGCCAGCACGAAGGACAGCACGAACACCGGGGAGCTGTTTTTT CASTKDSTNTGELFF
TRBD2 TRBJ2-3 TRBV10-1 . TGCGCCAGCGGACTAGCGGGAGCAGATACGCAGTATTTT CASGLAGADTQYF
TRBD2 TRBJ2-1 TRBV9 once TGTGCCAGCAGCGCAGGGACTAGCGGGAGGGTGGAGCAGTTCTTC CASSAGTSGRVEQFF
. TRBJ2-7 TRBV5-1 . TGCGCCAGTACCCAAGGGGGTAGCTCCTACGAGCAGTACTTC CASTQGGSSYEQYF
TRBD2 TRBJ2-1 TRBV10-3 . TGTGCCATCAGTCATAGCGGGAGGGCCCAAAATGAGCAGTTCTTC CAISHSGRAQNEQFF
. TRBJ2-1 TRBV2 . TGTGCCAGCAGTGAAGCCCGTGAGGTGCAGTTCTTC CASSEAREVQFF
. TRBJ1-2 TRBV28 . TGTGCCAGCAAGGCAGGCAACTATGGCTACACCTTC CASKAGNYGYTF
. TRBJ1-2 TRBV5-4 . TGTGCCAGCAGCCAAGCGAACAGGGAGAGCTATGGCTACACCTTC CASSQANRESYGYTF
. TRBJ1-2 TRBV5-1 . TGCGCCAGCAGCCCGGGAGGGGCTAGCTATGGCTACACCTTC CASSPGGASYGYTF
. TRBJ1-4 TRBV3-1/TRBV3-2 . TGTGCCAGCAGCCCAACTACCGGGTCGGATGAAAAACTGTTTTTT CASSPTTGSDEKLFF
. TRBJ1-5 TRBV5-3 . TGTGCCAGAAGCCCCCCACAGGGCAGAGGCAATCAGCCCCAGCATTTT CARSPPQGRGNQPQHF
. TRBJ2-1 TRBV24-1 . TGTGCCACCAGTGATCCTCGTGTTAAGGGGTACAATGAGCAGTTCTTC CATSDPRVKGYNEQFF
. TRBJ2-2 TRBV3-1/TRBV3-2 once TGTGCCAGCAGCCAGGTATTTGAGGACACCGGGGAGCTGTTTTTT CASSQVFEDTGELFF
. TRBJ2-7 TRBV6-2/TRBV6-3 . TGTGCCAGCAGCACTGGGGGGGGCGCCGGGGCCTACGAGCAGTACTTC CASSTGGGAGAYEQYF
. TRBJ2-7 TRBV21-1 . TGTGCCGAGCAACCCTACCCGGGACAGAGGGTATCCTACGAGCAGTACTTC CAEQPYPGQRVSYEQYF
TRBD2 TRBJ2-5 TRBV4-1 . TGCGCCAGCAGCCGCTTAGCGGGACCGCAAGAGACCCAGTACTTC CASSRLAGPQETQYF
TRBD2 TRBJ2-3 TRBV29-1 once TGCAGCGTTGAGGGTACAGCGGGGAGGGAAACAGATACGCAGTATTTT CSVEGTAGRETDTQYF
. TRBJ1-4 TRBV29-1 . TGCAGCGTTGCAAACCGAGATGAAAAACTGTTTTTT CSVANRDEKLFF
. TRBJ1-1 TRBV6-1 . TGTGCCAGCAGTGAAGCTACGGGGGGCGATCGGAACACTGGAGCTTTCTTT CASSEATGGDRNTGAFF
. TRBJ1-2 TRBV27 . TGTGCCAGCAGTTTCACGGGTGAATATGGCTACACCTTC CASSFTGEYGYTF
. TRBJ1-5 TRBV28 . TGTGCCAGCGACAGCAGCAATCAGCCCCAGCATTTT CASDSSNQPQHF
. TRBJ2-4 TRBV9 . TGTGCCAGCAGCGTAGGTCTAGCCAAAAACATTCAGTACTTC CASSVGLAKNIQYF
TRBD1 TRBJ2-7 TRBV7-3 . TGTGCCAGCAGCCTGCATGGACAGGGATCCTACGAGCAGTACTTC CASSLHGQGSYEQYF
. TRBJ1-3 TRBV14 few TGTGCCAGCAGCCAAGATTCCGCCAGGGCAACGGGAAACACCATATATTTT CASSQDSARATGNTIYF
. TRBJ2-3 TRBV19 . TGTGCCAGTAGTAGGACTAACAAAGATACGCAGTATTTT CASSRTNKDTQYF
. TRBJ1-5 TRBV15 once TGTGCCACCAGCAGAGGTTGGGGGGTCAATCAGCCCCAGCATTTT CATSRGWGVNQPQHF
. TRBJ1-3 TRBV3-1/TRBV3-2 once TGTGCCAGCAGCCCGACAAGCTCTGGAAACACCATATATTTT CASSPTSSGNTIYF
. TRBJ1-6 TRBV27 . TGTGCCAGCAGTCCCACTTACAATTCACCCCTCCACTTT CASSPTYNSPLHF
. TRBJ1-2 TRBV7-2 once TGTGCCAGCAGCTTTAACAGAGATAACTATGGCTACACCTTC CASSFNRDNYGYTF
TRBD1 TRBJ2-3 TRBV24-1 . TGTGCCACCAGTGATTTGCCCGGGACAGGGATTACCTCTAGCACAGATACGCAGTATTTT CATSDLPGTGITSSTDTQYF
. TRBJ2-7 TRBV6-2/TRBV6-3 . TGTGCCAGCAGTTATGGCCCTGGGCGGGGAGGCGGGGACGAGCAGTACTTC CASSYGPGRGGGDEQYF
TRBD1 TRBJ2-7 TRBV2 . TGTGCCAGCAGTGGGGACAGGTCCATCTACGAGCAGTACTTC CASSGDRSIYEQYF
. TRBJ2-5 TRBV28 . TGTGCCAGCAGGATATTCGGGACTGAGACCCAGTACTTC CASRIFGTETQYF
. TRBJ1-2 TRBV5-4 . TGTGCCAGCACCGGGGTGGCGCTCGGGGGCTACACCTTC CASTGVALGGYTF
. TRBJ2-6 TRBV19 . TGTGCCAGTAGTATGTCAGGGCAATCTGGGGCCAACGTCCTGACTTTC CASSMSGQSGANVLTF
TRBD2 TRBJ2-2 TRBV2 . TGTGCCAGCATATCGAGGAGCACTAGCGGGAGGGCCGGCACCGGGGAGCTGTTTTTT CASISRSTSGRAGTGELFF
TRBD2 TRBJ2-1 TRBV19 . TGTGCCAGTAGGCCCACTAGCGGGTCCTACAATGAGCAGTTCTTC CASRPTSGSYNEQFF
TRBD2 TRBJ2-7 TRBV5-4 . TGTGCCAGCAGCTTGGGCGGGGGACTAGCGCCCTACGAGCAGTACTTC CASSLGGGLAPYEQYF
. TRBJ1-5 TRBV7-8 . TGTGCCAGCAGCTTAGCTGGGACATTTCAGCCCCAGCATTTT CASSLAGTFQPQHF
. TRBJ1-2 TRBV4-3 . TGCGCCAGCAGCCAAGATCGGGTGGACTATGGCTACACCTTC CASSQDRVDYGYTF
TRBD1 TRBJ2-1 TRBV27 . TGTGCCAGCATGTGGCAGGGGGTCCCCCTCTCCTACAATGAGCAGTTCTTC CASMWQGVPLSYNEQFF
. TRBJ1-3 TRBV28 once TGTGCCACCCAAGGGGAGGGCAGAAACACCATATATTTT CATQGEGRNTIYF
TRBD1 TRBJ2-2 TRBV28 . TGTGCCAGCAGGAAACAGGGGGCCCCCGGGGAGCTGTTTTTT CASRKQGAPGELFF
TRBD2 TRBJ2-7 TRBV5-6 . TGTGCCAGCAGCTTCGCTAGCGGGAGGTACGAGCAGTACTTC CASSFASGRYEQYF
. TRBJ1-3 TRBV9 . TGTGCCAGCAGCGTAGGTTCCCTCTCTGGAAACACCATATATTTT CASSVGSLSGNTIYF
. TRBJ1-5 TRBV19 . TGTGCCAGTGCTCAGGGGCGGAATCAGCCCCAGCATTTT CASAQGRNQPQHF
. TRBJ1-2 TRBV5-1 few TGCGCCAGCAGCCCTCAACAGGGTAAGTTTGGTGGCTACACCTTC CASSPQQGKFGGYTF
TRBD1 TRBJ2-5 TRBV14 . TGTGCCAGCAGCCAAGGAGACAGGGTAGCCTACCAAGAGACCCAGTACTTC CASSQGDRVAYQETQYF
. TRBJ1-2 TRBV6-1 . TGTGCCAGCAGTGAAGCCAGAGGTCTTGGGGGCTACACCTTC CASSEARGLGGYTF
. TRBJ2-7 TRBV9 . TGTGCCAGCAGCGTAGCTGCCGGGAACGAGCAGTACTTC CASSVAAGNEQYF